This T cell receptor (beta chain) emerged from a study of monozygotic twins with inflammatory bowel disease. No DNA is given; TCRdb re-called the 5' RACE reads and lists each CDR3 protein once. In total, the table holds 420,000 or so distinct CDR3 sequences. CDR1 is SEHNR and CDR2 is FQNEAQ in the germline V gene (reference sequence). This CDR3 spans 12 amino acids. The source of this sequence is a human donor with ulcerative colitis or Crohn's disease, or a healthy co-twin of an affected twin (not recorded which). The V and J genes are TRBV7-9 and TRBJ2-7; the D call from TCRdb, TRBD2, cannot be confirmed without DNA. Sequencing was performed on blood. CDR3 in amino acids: CASSRDPANQYF.